This T cell receptor beta chain emerged from a study of shared clonotypes between healthy human individuals. Trimming left V 2 bases short and J 3 bases short, with 8 bases between. This CDR3 has 13 amino acids. The germline gives CDR1 KGHSH, CDR2 LQKENI. Produced via immunoSEQ multiplex PCR; TCRdb's table is partial and in-frame only. This sample has about 600,000 clones; 97% occur once, and the top ten carry around 0.06%. V and J are TRBV18 and TRBJ2-7, with D perhaps matching TRBD1 or TRBD2 (5 bases each). The sample was naive CD4+ T cells sorted from blood. Subset of the sample: CD45RA+ positively selected. The clonotype originates from a woman in her 30s in good health. Here the CDR3 DNA reads TGTGCCAGCTCACCAGGGGGAGACTACGAGCAGTACTTC. Translation: CASSPGGDYEQYF.